One sample yielded the 20 T cell receptor beta chains listed below, sequenced in a study of patients and donors after allogeneic stem cell transplantation. Each CDR3 protein is one row after TCRdb ran MiXCR on the RT-PCR reads. The sample includes approximately 200,000 distinct CDR3 sequences, about 38% of them seen just once. The sequenced sample consisted of blood, either unsorted or a sorted T cell fraction (not recorded which). These TCRs come from a human donor who was either an allogeneic HSCT recipient or a stem cell or donor lymphocyte infusion donor (not recorded which). It is not recorded whose cells these are; they may come from a transplant donor.

This clonotype was detected a few times. The J gene is TRBJ2-5, the V gene TRBV24-1; D not resolved. This CDR3 is 15 amino acids long. The germline CDR1 and CDR2 sequences are KGHDR and SFDVKD. V lost 4 bases and J 0 bases, leaving 11 bases between the germline ends. CDR3 sequence reads: CATSDFDGYQETQYF. In DNA form, the CDR3 reads TGTGCCACCAGTGACTTTGATGGGTACCAAGAGACCCAGTACTTC.

For the CDR3, the DNA is TGTGCCAGCAGTTTGGCCGGCAGGGGCGGGGAGACCCAGTACTTC. Its translation is CASSLAGRGGETQYF. The chain joins TRBV28 to TRBJ2-5; TRBD1 is a possible D gene (6 bases). Trimming left V 3 bases short and J 5 bases short, with 16 bases between. CDR3 size: 15 residues. Germline lookup yields CDR1 MDHEN and CDR2 SYDVKM.

The chain is built from TRBV10-3 and TRBJ2-2, with D tentatively TRBD1 (5 bases). Trimming stripped 0 bases from V and 6 bases from J, with 8 bases between. The CDR3 contains 14 residues. Germline CDR1 reads ENHRY; CDR2 reads SYGVKD. The CDR3: CAISESMGPGELFF. CDR3 DNA sequence: TGTGCCATCAGTGAGTCGATGGGGCCCGGGGAGCTGTTTTTT.

This clonotype was detected only a few times. This chain links TRBV29-1 with TRBJ2-2, with 9 bases fitting TRBD1. V was clipped by 6 bases and J by 6 bases; unmatched bases: 14. The CDR3 is 16 amino acids. The germline CDR1 and CDR2 sequences are SQVTM and ANQGSEA. Written as DNA, the CDR3 is TGCAGCGTCCTAGGGGGGACAGGGAGTAGGCCCGGGGAGCTGTTTTTT. This codes for CSVLGGTGSRPGELFF.

Only one count was recorded for this clonotype. The CDR3 sequence: CASSPAGAFLGTYEQYF. CDR3 coding DNA: TGCGCCAGCAGCCCGGCGGGGGCGTTCCTGGGGACCTACGAGCAGTACTTC. This rearrangement joins TRBV4-1 to TRBJ2-7; TRBD2 is a possible D gene (7 bases). V dropped 4 bases and J dropped 2 bases, with 21 bases sitting between them. This CDR3 has 17 amino acids. The germline gives CDR1 MGHRA, CDR2 YSYEKL.

The table lists this clonotype with many counts. The chain links TRBV4-1 to TRBJ2-2; D may be TRBD1 (6 bases). Deletions cut 4 bases from V and 4 bases from J, with 13 bases between. This CDR3 contains 15 residues. CDR1 MGHRA and CDR2 YSYEKL come from the germline V gene. This chain's CDR3 is CASSRVTGTTGELFF. The CDR3 region has the DNA TGCGCCAGCAGCCGAGTAACAGGGACCACCGGGGAGCTGTTTTTT.

In this sample, this clonotype turned up a few times. CDR3 nucleotide sequence: TGTGCCACCAGCAGAGACCGAGGAGAAAACACCGGGGAGCTGTTTTTT. Translation: CATSRDRGENTGELFF. The rearrangement uses TRBV15 and TRBJ2-2; D gene ambiguous. Germline CDR1 LNHNV, CDR2 YYDKDF (reference sequence). Trimming pared 0 bases from V and 2 bases from J, leaving 10 bases between. This CDR3 has 16 residues.

V is TRBV28 and J is TRBJ2-7; D is possibly TRBD2 (6 bases). Germline CDR1 MDHEN, CDR2 SYDVKM. V lost 6 bases to trimming and J lost 2 bases, with 8 bases between them. This CDR3 is built from 12 residues. The CDR3, as DNA: TGTGCCAGCAGACGGGGGACCTACGAGCAGTACTTC. This codes for CASRRGTYEQYF.

This sequence joins TRBV12-3 or TRBV12-4 and TRBJ2-1, with unresolved D. The V and J ends lost 4 bases and 10 bases respectively, with 8 bases between them. This CDR3 has 11 amino acids. The CDR3 region has the DNA TGTGCCAGCAGTTCTGGGCAAGAGCAGTTCTTC. This encodes CASSSGQEQFF.

This clonotype was counted between two and nine times. The V call is TRBV2, the J call TRBJ1-2; 9 positions match TRBD1. V was clipped by 7 bases and J by 4 bases; unmatched bases: 4. Germline V lookup: CDR1 SNHLY, CDR2 FYNNEI. The CDR3 consists of 13 residues. CDR3 in DNA: TGTGCCAGCATAAAGGACAGGGGCTATGGCTACACCTTC. Translating gives CASIKDRGYGYTF.

This clonotype was picked up a small number of times. J is TRBJ1-5 and V is TRBV12-3 or TRBV12-4, with D hard to call. V shed 6 bases and J shed 6 bases, with 15 bases lying between them. The CDR3 runs to 14 residues. The CDR3 reads CASSSSWGRQPQHF. As DNA, the CDR3 is TGTGCCAGCAGCTCCTCCTGGGGTCGTCAGCCCCAGCATTTT.

This clonotype appeared a few times. The chain uses TRBV28 and TRBJ1-5; tentative D call: TRBD1 (6 bases). The CDR3 length is 16 residues. Looked up from germline, CDR1 is MDHEN and CDR2 is SYDVKM. Trimming shortened V by 3 bases and J by 0 bases, and 12 bases separated the two germline ends. CDR3 residues: CASSFRQAYSNQPQHF. The CDR3 coding sequence is TGTGCCAGCAGTTTCAGACAGGCTTATAGCAATCAGCCCCAGCATTTT.

The chain combines TRBV5-6 with TRBJ1-4; D ambiguous. The CDR3 totals 16 residues. Trimming took 0 bases from V and 0 from J, leaving 9 bases between them. Germline CDR1 SGHDT, CDR2 YYEEEE. For the CDR3, the DNA is TGTGCCAGCAGCTTGGCCAGACTAGCAACTAATGAAAAACTGTTTTTT. Protein sequence: CASSLARLATNEKLFF.

As to this clonotype: Germline is not matched at one junction end, which may reflect a read error. The chain recombines TRBV29-1 with TRBJ1-1; unclear D gene. The CDR3 length is 13 residues. Germline V gives CDR1 SQVTM, CDR2 ANQGSEA. The CDR3 region has the DNA TGCGGCGTTGGCAGGCTGATGAACACTGAAGCTTTCTTT. Protein: CGVGRLMNTEAFF.

This clonotype was seen more than once but under ten times. The V gene is TRBV6-6, the J gene TRBJ1-5, with TRBD1 identical over 7 bases. V was pared by 6 bases and J by 5 bases, with 7 bases of the junction left unmatched. CDR3 length equals 14 residues. Germline loops: CDR1 MNHNY, CDR2 SVGAGI (reference sequence). The CDR3 is CASRRGGSDQPQHF. CDR3 nucleotide sequence: TGTGCCAGCAGGAGAGGGGGCTCGGATCAGCCCCAGCATTTT.

V usage is TRBV5-1 and J usage is TRBJ2-7, with D perhaps given as TRBD1 or TRBD2 (6 bases each). Germline V gene lookup returns CDR1 SGHRS and CDR2 YFSETQ. Deletions cut 4 bases from V and 3 bases from J, with 20 bases between. The CDR3 covers 16 residues. CDR3 protein: CASSDYEQGLDYEQYF. The CDR3 DNA follows: TGCGCCAGCAGCGATTACGAACAGGGACTCGACTACGAGCAGTACTTC.

This clonotype has a single count. The genes are TRBV4-1 and TRBJ1-1; possible D gene TRBD1, 5 bases. Per germline, CDR1 MGHRA and CDR2 YSYEKL. V gave up 1 base and J gave up 4 bases, with 13 bases separating them. This CDR3 is built from 15 residues. The CDR3 protein is CASSQVKGFSTEAFF. Here the CDR3 DNA reads TGCGCCAGCAGCCAAGTAAAGGGGTTCTCCACTGAAGCTTTCTTT.

This clonotype showed up just a few times. This sequence joins TRBV10-3 and TRBJ1-1; D not certain. The CDR3 has 15 amino acids. Germline CDR1 reads ENHRY; CDR2 reads SYGVKD. Trimming left V 0 bases short and J 4 bases short, with 12 bases between. The CDR3 DNA follows: TGTGCCATCAGTGAGTCAGTACAGCAACTCACTGAAGCTTTCTTT. As protein: CAISESVQQLTEAFF.

The genes are TRBV6-6 and TRBJ2-7, with D perhaps TRBD1 (6 bases). V was trimmed by 4 bases and J by 3 bases, leaving 10 bases between them. The germline gives CDR1 MNHNY, CDR2 SVGAGI (reference sequence). There are 13 residues in the CDR3. CDR3 nucleotides: TGTGCCAGCAGTTGGGGACAAGGCTACGAGCAGTACTTC. This codes for CASSWGQGYEQYF.

There are a few counts of this clonotype. The chain employs TRBV12-3 or TRBV12-4 and TRBJ1-6; D call uncertain. This CDR3 region has 14 residues. Deletions cut 3 bases from V and 7 bases from J, with 10 bases between. The CDR3 coding sequence is TGTGCCAGCAGTTTGGCTCCGCCCAATTCACCCCTCCACTTT. Amino acids: CASSLAPPNSPLHF.